This T cell receptor beta chain was captured in a study of CD8 T cells in Susac syndrome (dated by TCRdb to between 2018 and 2020). At the level of the whole study: Whether CD8+ T cell activation and differentiation in Susac syndrome was antigen driven was tested using repertoire sequencing. Clonality of the CD8+ T cell repertoire was compared between more than 10 healthy donors, approximately 14 Susac syndrome patients and 15 multiple sclerosis patients. Results and caveats for the whole study, not just this receptor: The TCR sequencing and HLA analysis was acknowledged to have included a relatively small number of individuals.

CDR1 and CDR2 are read off the germline V gene as LGHNA and YNFKEQ. Counted from cysteine to phenylalanine, this CDR3 has 17 amino acids. Of the read, only the CDR3 DNA is kept; its 51 bases are in frame from base 1. Relative to germline, V is 0 bases shorter and J is 3 bases shorter, with 17 bases between their ends. Peripheral blood CD8+ and CD4+ T cells from healthy donors, Susac syndrome patients and multiple sclerosis patients were profiled using high-throughput TCR beta sequencing. The multiple sclerosis controls were treatment-naive patients whose relapsing-remitting disease, either stable or active, fulfilled the revised McDonald criteria. CD8+ TEMRA cells were enriched by FACS, while bulk CD8+ and CD4+ T cells were purified by magnetic negative isolation. Blood was collected in EDTA tubes and processed within 24 hours, with PBMCs isolated through density gradient centrifugation. PBMCs intended for TCR sequencing were cryopreserved in liquid nitrogen and thawed later in a water bath at 37 degrees C. The sorted or isolated CD4+, CD8+ and CD8+ TEMRA cells reached a purity of at least 90%.

This clonotype was seen only once. What this receptor recognizes is not known. No base-level quality is on record; no much larger clone is a single base apart. One read amounts to weak evidence. RNA was extracted using the RNeasy kit, and about 0.45 to 1 ug of the RNA was reverse transcribed with random hexamers. The immunoSEQ multiplex PCR assay, covering 54 Vbeta and 13 Jbeta segments, was used to amplify TCR beta CDR3 regions. PCR amplification bias was corrected by using a synthetic template baseline for primer optimization and computational correction. The study's own analysis went as follows. Only productive sequences were kept, with reads annotated to V, D and J genes according to IMGT and analyzed in immunoSEQ Analyzer. Clonality was calculated as one minus the Shannon entropy normalized by log2 of the number of productive unique sequences. For each patient and control, public and private clones were evaluated among the 100 most prevalent clones. A clone was defined as Susac-specific if it was absent from the healthy and MS cohorts, from more than 850 published viral clones and from other ImmuneACCESS disease sequences. TCRdb reworked the public reads: Q25 trimming with fastp, MiXCR clone assembly, productive beta chains retained. Every entry covers one CDR3 protein and lists the most common genes and DNA from its rows. These V and J calls originate from TCRdb's pipeline instead of the authors' own analysis. The sample table holds just over 150,000 distinct CDR3 sequences, of which approximately 94% were seen once. The leading ten clones occupy about 0.21% of the sample.

The V and J segments used are TRBV4-2 and TRBJ1-1; the D gene lacks a confident call. Sequenced sample: CD8+ T cells from PBMCs. The origin of this receptor is a human donor with multiple sclerosis. CDR3 region: CASSQDGEGLSYTEAFF. The sequenced DNA: TGTGCCAGCAGCCAAGATGGAGAGGGCCTAAGCTACACTGAAGCTTTCTTT.